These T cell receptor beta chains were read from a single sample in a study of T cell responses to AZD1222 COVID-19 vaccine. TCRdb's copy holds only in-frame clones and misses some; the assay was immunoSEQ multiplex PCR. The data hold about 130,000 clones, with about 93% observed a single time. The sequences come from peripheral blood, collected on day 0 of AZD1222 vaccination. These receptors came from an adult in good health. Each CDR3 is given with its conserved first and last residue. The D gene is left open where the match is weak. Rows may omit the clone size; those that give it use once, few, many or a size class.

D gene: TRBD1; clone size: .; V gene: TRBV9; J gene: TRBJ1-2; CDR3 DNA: TGTGCCAGCAGCCACGGGACAGGGGGCGGCTACACCTTC; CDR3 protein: CASSHGTGGGYTF
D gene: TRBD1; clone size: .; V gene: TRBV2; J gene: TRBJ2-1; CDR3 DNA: TGTGCCAGCAGAGGGGGCCAGGTCCTGGATCTGTTCTTC; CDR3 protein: CASRGGQVLDLFF
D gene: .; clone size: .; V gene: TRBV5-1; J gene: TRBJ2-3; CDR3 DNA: TGCGCCAGCAGCTTGGGGTCCGATTCTGATACGCAGTATTTT; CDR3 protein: CASSLGSDSDTQYF
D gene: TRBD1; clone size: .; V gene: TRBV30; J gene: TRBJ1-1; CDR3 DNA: TGTGCCTGGAGTGTAAGAGGGACAGTGGCCACTGAAGCTTTCTTT; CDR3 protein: CAWSVRGTVATEAFF
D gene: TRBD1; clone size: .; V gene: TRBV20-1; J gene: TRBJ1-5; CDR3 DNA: TGCAGTGCTAGTGACCCGACAGGGGGCAGCAATCAGCCCCAGCATTTT; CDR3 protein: CSASDPTGGSNQPQHF
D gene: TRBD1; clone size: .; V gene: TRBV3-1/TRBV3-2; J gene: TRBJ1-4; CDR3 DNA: TGTGCCAGCAGCCAAGCAGGGGGGGATAATGAAAAACTGTTTTTT; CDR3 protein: CASSQAGGDNEKLFF
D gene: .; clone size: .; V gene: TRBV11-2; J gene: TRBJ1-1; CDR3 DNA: TGTGCCAGCAGCTTTATGGAGGGGGGAGACACTGAAGCTTTCTTT; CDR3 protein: CASSFMEGGDTEAFF
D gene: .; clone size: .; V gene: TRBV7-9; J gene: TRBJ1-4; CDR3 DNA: TGTGCCAGCAGCTTAGAGGCGGGGAAGAGGGAAAAACTGTTTTTT; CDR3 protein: CASSLEAGKREKLFF
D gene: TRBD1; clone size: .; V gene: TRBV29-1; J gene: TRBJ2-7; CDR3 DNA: TGCAGCGTTCGGTTCCGGGACAGGTTCTCCTACGAGCAGTACTTC; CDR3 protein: CSVRFRDRFSYEQYF
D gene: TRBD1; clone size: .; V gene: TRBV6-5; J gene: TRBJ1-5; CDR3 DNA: TGTGCCAGCAGTTCCTCAACAGGGGCAGAACAGCCCCAGCATTTT; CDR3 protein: CASSSSTGAEQPQHF
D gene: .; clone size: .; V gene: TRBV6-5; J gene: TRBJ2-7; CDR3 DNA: TGTGCCAGCAGTTACGGGACGCGCTACGAGCAGTACTTC; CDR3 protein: CASSYGTRYEQYF
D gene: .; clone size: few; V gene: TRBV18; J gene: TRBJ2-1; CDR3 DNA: TGTGCCAGCTCACCACGGGTTAATGAGCAGTTCTTC; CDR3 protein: CASSPRVNEQFF
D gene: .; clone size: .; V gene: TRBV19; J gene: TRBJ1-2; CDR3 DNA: TGTGCCAGTGGGTTACAGAATAACTATGGCTACACCTTC; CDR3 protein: CASGLQNNYGYTF
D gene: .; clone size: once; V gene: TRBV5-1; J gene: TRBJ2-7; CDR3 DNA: TGCGCCAGCAGCCAGACTACAGGGCCCTACGAGCAGTACTTC; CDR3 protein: CASSQTTGPYEQYF
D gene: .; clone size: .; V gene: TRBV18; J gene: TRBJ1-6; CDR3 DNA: TGTGCCAGCTCACCGCAGTCCGTCTCCAATTCGCCCCTCCACTTT; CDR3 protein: CASSPQSVSNSPLHF
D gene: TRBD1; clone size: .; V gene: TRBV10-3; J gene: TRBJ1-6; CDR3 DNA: TGTGCCATCAGTGAGTCGAGGACAGGGGATTCACCCCTCCACTTT; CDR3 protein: CAISESRTGDSPLHF
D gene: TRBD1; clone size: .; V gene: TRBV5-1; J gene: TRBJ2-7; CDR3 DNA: TGCGCCAGCAGACCCGGGACAGGGTTATACGAGCAGTACTTC; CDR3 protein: CASRPGTGLYEQYF
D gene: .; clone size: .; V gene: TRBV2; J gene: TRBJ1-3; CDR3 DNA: TGTGCCGGGGGACCGGGAGGAGGTGGAAACACCATATATTTT; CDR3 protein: CAGGPGGGGNTIYF
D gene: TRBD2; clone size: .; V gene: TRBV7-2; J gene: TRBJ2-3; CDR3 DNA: TGTGCCAGCAGCTTAGCGTTGACTAGCGGGGGGCCTAGCACAGATACGCAGTATTTT; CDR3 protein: CASSLALTSGGPSTDTQYF
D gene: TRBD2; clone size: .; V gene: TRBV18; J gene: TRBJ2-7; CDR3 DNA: TGTGCCAGCTCACCGGGACTAGCGGACTACGAGCAGTACTTC; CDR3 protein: CASSPGLADYEQYF
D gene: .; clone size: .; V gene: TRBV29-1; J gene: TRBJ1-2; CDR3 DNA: TGCAGCGTTGCGGAACCAGCTAACTATGGCTACACCTTC; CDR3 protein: CSVAEPANYGYTF
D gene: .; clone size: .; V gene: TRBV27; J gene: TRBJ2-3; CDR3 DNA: TGTGCCAGCAGTTTCTCACTCCCCCGCACAGATACGCAGTATTTT; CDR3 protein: CASSFSLPRTDTQYF
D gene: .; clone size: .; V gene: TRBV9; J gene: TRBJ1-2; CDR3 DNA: TGTGCCAGCAGCGCCTACGAGTATGGCTACACCTTC; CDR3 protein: CASSAYEYGYTF
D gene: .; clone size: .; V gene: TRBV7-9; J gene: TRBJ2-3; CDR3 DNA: TGTGCCAGCAGCTGGGGGGGCACAGATACGCAGTATTTT; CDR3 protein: CASSWGGTDTQYF
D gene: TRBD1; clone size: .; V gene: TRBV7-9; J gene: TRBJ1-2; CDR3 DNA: TGTGCCAGCAGCTCAAGTTCGGGCAGGGGGCATGGCTACACCTTC; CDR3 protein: CASSSSSGRGHGYTF
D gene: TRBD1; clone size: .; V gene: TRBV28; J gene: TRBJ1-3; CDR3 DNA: TGTGCCAGCAGTGGGGAGGACAGGGCGGGAAACACCATATATTTT; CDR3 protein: CASSGEDRAGNTIYF
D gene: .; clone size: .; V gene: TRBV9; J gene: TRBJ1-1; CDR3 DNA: TGTGCCAGCAGCCATCCCGGCCGGGAAGCTTTCTTT; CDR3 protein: CASSHPGREAFF
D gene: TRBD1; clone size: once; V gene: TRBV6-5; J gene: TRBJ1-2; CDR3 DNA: TGTGCCAGCAGCCCGGGACAGGATCGTGGCTACACCTTC; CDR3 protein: CASSPGQDRGYTF
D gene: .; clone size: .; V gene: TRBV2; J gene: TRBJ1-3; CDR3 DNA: TGTGCCAGCACATCCAGAGGGGCAGGGGTCGGAAACACCATATATTTT; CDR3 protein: CASTSRGAGVGNTIYF
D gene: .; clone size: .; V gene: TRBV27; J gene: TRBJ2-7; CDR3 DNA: TGTGCCAGCAGTTTATTATGGGGGGACGAGCAGTACTTC; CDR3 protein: CASSLLWGDEQYF
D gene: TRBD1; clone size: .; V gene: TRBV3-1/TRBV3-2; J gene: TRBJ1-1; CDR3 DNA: TGTGCCAGCAGCCAAGAGGGACAGTGGCTGACTGAAGCTTTCTTT; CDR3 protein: CASSQEGQWLTEAFF
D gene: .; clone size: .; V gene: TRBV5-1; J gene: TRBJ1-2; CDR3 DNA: TGCGCCAGCAGCTTGGGACTGATCTCAGCTAACTATGGCTACACCTTC; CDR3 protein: CASSLGLISANYGYTF
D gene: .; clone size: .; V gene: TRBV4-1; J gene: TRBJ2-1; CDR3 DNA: TGCGCCAGCAGCCTCCCAACCAGCGGGTCTTACAATGAGCAGTTCTTC; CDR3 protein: CASSLPTSGSYNEQFF
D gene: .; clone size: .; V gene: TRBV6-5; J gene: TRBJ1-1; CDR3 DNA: TGTGCCAGCAGTTACGAGCGGGCGGGGACTGAAGCTTTCTTT; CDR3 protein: CASSYERAGTEAFF
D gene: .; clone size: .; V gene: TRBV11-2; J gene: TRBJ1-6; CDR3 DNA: TGTGCCAGCAGCCCTAGACGGCCCTATAATTCACCCCTCCACTTT; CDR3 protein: CASSPRRPYNSPLHF
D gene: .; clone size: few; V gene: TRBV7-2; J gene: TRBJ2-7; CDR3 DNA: TGTGCCAGCAGCTTAGCAGTCTTCTACGAGCAGTACTTC; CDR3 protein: CASSLAVFYEQYF
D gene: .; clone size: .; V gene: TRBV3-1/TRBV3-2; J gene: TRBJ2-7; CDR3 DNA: TGTGCCAGCAGCCAAGTTAGGCAGTCCTACGAGCAGTACTTC; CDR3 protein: CASSQVRQSYEQYF
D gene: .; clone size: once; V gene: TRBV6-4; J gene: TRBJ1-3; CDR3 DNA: TGTGCCAGCAGTGTATTCGCACGGCGGAGCTCTGGAAACACCATATATTTT; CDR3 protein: CASSVFARRSSGNTIYF
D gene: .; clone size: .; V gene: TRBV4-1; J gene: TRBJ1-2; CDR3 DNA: TGCGCCAGCAGCCAAGATCCGGGGGCGGATAATGGCTACACCTTC; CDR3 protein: CASSQDPGADNGYTF
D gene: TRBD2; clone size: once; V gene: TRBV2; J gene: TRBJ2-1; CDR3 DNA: TGTGCCAGCAGTGAAGACATAGCGGGGGGCAATGAGCAGTTCTTC; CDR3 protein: CASSEDIAGGNEQFF
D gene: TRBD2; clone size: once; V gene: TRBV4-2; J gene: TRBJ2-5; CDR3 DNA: TGTGCCAGCAGCCAACTAGCGGGGGACCAAGAGACCCAGTACTTC; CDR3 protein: CASSQLAGDQETQYF
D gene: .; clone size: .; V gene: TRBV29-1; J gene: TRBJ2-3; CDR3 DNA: TGCAGCGGATACCGTGGAACGCATACGCAGTATTTT; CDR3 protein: CSGYRGTHTQYF
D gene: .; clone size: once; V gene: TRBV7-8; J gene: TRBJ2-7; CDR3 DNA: TGTGCCAGCAGCTTAGAGGGACTCTACTCCGAGCAGTACTTC; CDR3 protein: CASSLEGLYSEQYF
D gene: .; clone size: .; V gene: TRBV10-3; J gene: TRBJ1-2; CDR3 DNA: TGTGCCATCAGTGATCCAGACAGATCCTATGGCTACACCTTC; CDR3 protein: CAISDPDRSYGYTF
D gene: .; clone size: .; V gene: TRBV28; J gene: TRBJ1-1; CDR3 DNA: TGTGCCAGCAGTCCCGACATAGGCACTGAAGCTTTCTTT; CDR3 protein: CASSPDIGTEAFF
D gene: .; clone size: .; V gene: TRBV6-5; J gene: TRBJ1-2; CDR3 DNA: TGTGCCAGCAGTTACAGGGGTGGCTACACCTTC; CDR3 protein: CASSYRGGYTF
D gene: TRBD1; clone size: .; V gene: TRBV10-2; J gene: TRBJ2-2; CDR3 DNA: TGCGCCAGCAGTAGACAGGGCCCTGGAACCGGGGAGCTGTTTTTT; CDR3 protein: CASSRQGPGTGELFF
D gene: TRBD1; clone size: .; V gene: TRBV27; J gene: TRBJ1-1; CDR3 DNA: TGTGCCAGCAGTTTGTTTCTCGGGACAGGGGTCACTGAAGCTTTCTTT; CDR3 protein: CASSLFLGTGVTEAFF
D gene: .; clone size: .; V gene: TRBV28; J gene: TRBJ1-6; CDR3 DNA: TGTGCCAGCAGCGATACCAAGTCTAATTCACCCCTCCACTTT; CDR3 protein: CASSDTKSNSPLHF
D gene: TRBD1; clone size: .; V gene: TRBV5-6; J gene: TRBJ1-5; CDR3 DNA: TGTGCCAGCAGCTTTACAGGGGCCCCGCAGGCCCAGCATTTT; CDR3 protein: CASSFTGAPQAQHF
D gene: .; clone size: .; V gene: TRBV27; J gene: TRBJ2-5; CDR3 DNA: TGTGCCAGCGCCCGAGGAGAGACCCAGTACTTC; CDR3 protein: CASARGETQYF
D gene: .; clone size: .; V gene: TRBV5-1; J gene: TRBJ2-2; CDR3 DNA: TGCGCCAGCCGACTGAACACCGGGGAGCTGTTTTTT; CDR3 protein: CASRLNTGELFF
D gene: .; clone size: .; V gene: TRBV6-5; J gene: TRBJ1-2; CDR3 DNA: TGTGCCAGCGGGTCGGACCTCCTAGGGCATTCTGGCTACACCTTC; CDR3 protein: CASGSDLLGHSGYTF
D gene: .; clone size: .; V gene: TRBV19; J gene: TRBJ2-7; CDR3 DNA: TGTGCCAGTAGCCCCCGGGGCGCAGGGTACGAGCAGTACTTC; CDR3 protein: CASSPRGAGYEQYF